This paragraph reports one T cell receptor (beta chain). Its target is not known. The Oncomine TCR Beta short-read assay sequenced DNA from cultured CD4+ T cells. From the PCR reads, TCRdb called clonotypes with MiXCR, one entry per CDR3 protein. The sample lists roughly 24,000 distinct CDR3 sequences; about 39% were seen once. The treatment here: roughly nine-day PBMC culture with coronavirus spike peptide pools or control peptides (ViraFEST assay). The ViraFEST method relied on peptide pools to expand antigen-specific T cells, followed by TCR sequencing. The sample belongs to a study of vaccination and CD4 T cells after COVID-19. About the research overall: Some control cultures received a CEFX pool, which served as the positive control. Others received an HIV-1 Nef pool or no peptide.

The CDR3 covers 14 residues. From germline, CDR1 is SNHLY and CDR2 FYNNEI. V was shortened by 8 bases and J by 4 bases, with 17 bases between the two germline ends. The sequenced material came from CD4+ T cells from blood, cultured in vitro. The chain uses TRBV2 and TRBJ1-2, with D possibly being TRBD1 (6 bases). The source of this sequence is a human donor who had recovered from COVID-19. Here the CDR3 DNA reads TGTGCCAGCCCCACAGGGAGTAAAGGCTATGGCTACACCTTC. As protein: CASPTGSKGYGYTF.